These T cell receptor beta chains were read from a single sample in a study of blood T cell repertoires in COVID-19. TCRdb keeps only in-frame clones here, not all; method: immunoSEQ multiplex PCR. The sample includes about 140,000 clones, around nine tenths seen only once; the top ten take approximately 9%. The sample comprised peripheral blood. These receptor sequences come from a woman aged 45-65 years with active or convalescent COVID-19. Each CDR3 is given with its conserved first and last residue. A D gene is named only where the DNA matches it firmly. Clone size is shown for a subset of rows, as once, few, many or a class of expanded clone.

j_gene,abundance,d_gene,v_gene,CDR3aa,CDR3nt
TRBJ2-1,-,-,TRBV14,CASSQEGGGAGSPHNEQFF,TGTGCCAGCAGCCAAGAAGGGGGCGGGGCGGGGTCTCCACACAATGAGCAGTTCTTC
TRBJ2-5,once,-,TRBV7-8,CASSLLSGETQYF,TGTGCCAGCAGCTTACTTAGTGGAGAGACCCAGTACTTC
TRBJ1-1,-,-,TRBV30,CAWSTGTRPEAFF,TGTGCCTGGAGTACAGGTACGAGGCCTGAAGCTTTCTTT
TRBJ2-1,-,TRBD2,TRBV6-2/TRBV6-3,CASSYRTSGSYNEQFF,TGTGCCAGCAGTTACAGGACTAGCGGGAGCTACAATGAGCAGTTCTTC
TRBJ2-7,-,-,TRBV5-8,CASSLEARRSSYEQYF,TGTGCCAGCAGCTTGGAGGCTAGACGAAGCTCCTACGAGCAGTACTTC
TRBJ1-1,-,TRBD1,TRBV29-1,CSVEGRDRHKAFF,TGCAGCGTTGAAGGGCGGGACAGACATAAAGCTTTCTTT
TRBJ2-3,many,TRBD2,TRBV7-2,CASSSRPRLAGADTQYF,TGTGCCAGCAGCTCACGCCCTCGACTAGCGGGAGCAGATACGCAGTATTTT
TRBJ2-1,-,-,TRBV5-1,CASRNSVRQFF,TGCGCCAGCAGGAATAGCGTTAGGCAGTTCTTC
TRBJ1-4,-,-,TRBV5-1,CASRGEGLSGEKLFF,TGCGCCAGCAGGGGAGAGGGACTCTCGGGTGAAAAACTGTTTTTT
TRBJ2-1,once,-,TRBV15,CATSRVEGSGFSYNEQFF,TGTGCCACCAGCAGAGTGGAGGGGTCAGGTTTTTCCTACAATGAGCAGTTCTTC
TRBJ1-5,-,TRBD1,TRBV5-5,CASSWGQGGSQPQHF,TGTGCCAGCAGCTGGGGACAGGGCGGATCTCAGCCCCAGCATTTT
TRBJ2-5,-,-,TRBV28,CASSDTRDKKETQYF,TGTGCCAGCAGTGACACCCGGGACAAAAAAGAGACCCAGTACTTC
TRBJ1-1,once,-,TRBV28,CASSFGGHENTEAFF,TGTGCCAGCAGTTTTGGGGGACACGAGAACACTGAAGCTTTCTTT
TRBJ1-2,-,-,TRBV3-1/TRBV3-2,CASFGRNYGYTF,TGTGCCAGCTTCGGCAGGAACTATGGCTACACCTTC
TRBJ2-5,-,-,TRBV28,CASSGETQYF,TGTGCCAGCAGCGGAGAGACCCAGTACTTC
TRBJ1-2,-,TRBD1,TRBV27,CASRRQGGYGYTF,TGTGCCAGCAGGAGACAGGGGGGCTATGGCTACACCTTC
TRBJ2-3,-,TRBD2,TRBV5-6,CASSLRGGQVTQYF,TGTGCCAGCAGCCTTCGGGGGGGCCAAGTTACGCAGTATTTT
TRBJ2-7,-,-,TRBV6-2/TRBV6-3,CASSNRYYEQYF,TGTGCCAGCAGTAACAGATACTACGAGCAGTACTTC
TRBJ2-1,few,TRBD2,TRBV28,CASLTSGRYNEQFF,TGTGCCAGCCTGACTAGCGGGAGATACAATGAGCAGTTCTTC
TRBJ1-2,-,-,TRBV3-1/TRBV3-2,CASSPRTGNYGYTF,TGTGCCAGCAGCCCTCGGACGGGGAACTATGGCTACACCTTC
TRBJ2-3,few,TRBD1,TRBV27,CASSWTGGFVDTQYF,TGTGCCAGCAGTTGGACAGGAGGTTTTGTTGATACGCAGTATTTT
TRBJ1-1,-,-,TRBV30,CAWGATGTEAFF,TGTGCCTGGGGCGCCACGGGGACTGAAGCTTTCTTT
TRBJ1-6,few,TRBD1,TRBV7-8,CASSLARTGENSPLHF,TGTGCCAGCAGCTTAGCGAGGACAGGAGAAAATTCACCCCTCCACTTT
TRBJ2-3,-,TRBD2,TRBV5-4,CASSLRLARTDTQYF,TGTGCCAGCAGCTTGAGACTAGCACGCACAGATACGCAGTATTTT
TRBJ2-5,-,-,TRBV29-1,CSVELGGGETQYF,TGCAGCGTTGAATTGGGAGGAGGAGAGACCCAGTACTTC
TRBJ1-4,once,-,TRBV5-1,CASSSLGTATNEKLFF,TGCGCCAGCAGCTCTCTAGGAACTGCAACTAATGAAAAACTGTTTTTT
TRBJ1-6,-,-,TRBV30,CAWSLSGSYNSPLHF,TGTGCCTGGAGTTTAAGCGGCTCCTATAATTCACCCCTCCACTTT
TRBJ1-1,-,-,TRBV7-6,CASSLDGTSGTEAFF,TGTGCCAGCAGCTTAGATGGGACATCGGGCACTGAAGCTTTCTTT
TRBJ2-2,few,TRBD1,TRBV18,CASSLSGTANTGELFF,TGTGCCAGCTCTCTTTCCGGGACAGCTAACACCGGGGAGCTGTTTTTT
TRBJ2-3,-,TRBD2,TRBV9,CASSSHPTSGDPTDTQYF,TGTGCCAGCAGCTCCCATCCTACTAGCGGGGACCCCACAGATACGCAGTATTTT
TRBJ1-2,-,TRBD1,TRBV23-1,CASSQSGRGLEDYGYTF,TGCGCCAGCAGTCAATCCGGCAGGGGGCTAGAAGACTATGGCTACACCTTC
TRBJ2-2,-,-,TRBV29-1,CSARAGAEIGELFF,TGCAGCGCCAGAGCAGGGGCAGAGATCGGGGAGCTGTTTTTT
TRBJ1-2,-,-,TRBV6-2/TRBV6-3,CASSSGTVYGYTF,TGTGCCAGCAGTTCTGGGACTGTCTATGGCTACACCTTC
TRBJ2-1,-,TRBD2,TRBV9,CASSKSGTRDEQFF,TGTGCCAGCAGCAAATCCGGGACTAGGGATGAGCAGTTCTTC
TRBJ1-2,-,-,TRBV19,CASTDRYYGYTF,TGTGCCAGTACAGACAGGTACTATGGCTACACCTTC
TRBJ1-4,-,-,TRBV7-8,CASSHTGQGNEKLFF,TGTGCCAGCAGCCATACAGGGCAGGGCAATGAAAAACTGTTTTTT
TRBJ1-2,-,TRBD1,TRBV7-9,CASSPTGLNGYTF,TGTGCCAGCAGCCCGACAGGGTTAAATGGCTACACCTTC
TRBJ2-1,-,TRBD2,TRBV9,CASRALSGGDEQFF,TGTGCCAGCAGGGCACTAAGCGGGGGGGATGAGCAGTTCTTC
TRBJ1-2,-,-,TRBV7-2,CASSSERNYGYTF,TGTGCCAGCAGCTCCGAGAGGAACTATGGCTACACCTTC
TRBJ1-2,-,TRBD1,TRBV28,CASSPGQGAGGYTF,TGTGCCAGCAGTCCGGGACAGGGGGCTGGCGGCTACACCTTC
TRBJ1-1,-,-,TRBV7-9,CASSLASGTNTEAFF,TGTGCCAGCAGCTTAGCGTCGGGGACAAACACTGAAGCTTTCTTT
TRBJ1-2,-,-,TRBV11-2,CASSFGWGHNYGYTF,TGTGCCAGCAGCTTCGGTTGGGGGCATAACTATGGCTACACCTTC
TRBJ2-1,-,TRBD1,TRBV30,CAERSGQGSEQFF,TGTGCCGAGAGGTCAGGACAGGGGAGTGAGCAGTTCTTC
TRBJ2-7,-,-,TRBV20-1,CSASLRVHEQYF,TGCAGTGCTAGTCTGCGGGTCCACGAGCAGTACTTC
TRBJ1-1,-,-,TRBV6-2/TRBV6-3,CASSYGASSGTEAFF,TGTGCCAGCAGTTACGGCGCCTCCTCGGGCACTGAAGCTTTCTTT
TRBJ1-2,-,-,TRBV30,CAWSPQTGSNYGYTF,TGTGCCTGGAGTCCCCAGACAGGCTCTAACTATGGCTACACCTTC
TRBJ1-6,-,TRBD1,TRBV7-9,CASSSPGQVNSPLHF,TGTGCCAGCAGCTCTCCGGGACAGGTTAATTCACCCCTCCACTTT
TRBJ1-6,many,TRBD1,TRBV15,CATSRGTIPGGNSPLHF,TGTGCCACCAGCAGAGGTACAATTCCAGGGGGGAATTCACCCCTCCACTTT